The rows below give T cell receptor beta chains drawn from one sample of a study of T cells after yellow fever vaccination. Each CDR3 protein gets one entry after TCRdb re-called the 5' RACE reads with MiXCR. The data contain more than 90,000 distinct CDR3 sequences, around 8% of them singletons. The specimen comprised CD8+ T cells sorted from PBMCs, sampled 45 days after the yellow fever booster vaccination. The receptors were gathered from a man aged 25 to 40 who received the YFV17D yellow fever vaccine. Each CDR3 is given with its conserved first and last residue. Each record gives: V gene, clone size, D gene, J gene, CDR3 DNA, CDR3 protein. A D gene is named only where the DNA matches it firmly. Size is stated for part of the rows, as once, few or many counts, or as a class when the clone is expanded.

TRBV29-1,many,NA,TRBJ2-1,TGCAGCGTTGCGTTTCAGGGGTCTGACAGTGAGCAGTTCTTC,CSVAFQGSDSEQFF
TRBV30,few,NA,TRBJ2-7,TGTGCCTGGAGGCCGGACTCTTCCTACGAGCAGTACTTC,CAWRPDSSYEQYF
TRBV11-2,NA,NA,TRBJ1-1,TGTGCCAGCAGCTTAGTTACAGGATTGAACACTGAAGCTTTCTTT,CASSLVTGLNTEAFF
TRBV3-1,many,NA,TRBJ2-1,TGTGCCAGCAGCCCCGGAGCGTATATCGACAATGAGCAGTTCTTC,CASSPGAYIDNEQFF
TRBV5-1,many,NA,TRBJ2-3,TGCGCCAGCAGCCCGGTTCCCACAGATACGCAGTATTTT,CASSPVPTDTQYF
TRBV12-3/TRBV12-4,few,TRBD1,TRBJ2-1,TGTGCCAGCAGTCGGAACCGGGGACAGGCCGAAAAGGAGCAGTTCTTC,CASSRNRGQAEKEQFF
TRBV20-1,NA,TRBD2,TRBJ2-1,TGCAGTGCTTATTCCGGGACTAGCGGGAGAGAATCCTACAATGAGCAGTTCTTC,CSAYSGTSGRESYNEQFF
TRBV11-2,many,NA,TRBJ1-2,TGTGCCAGCAGCCCGGACAGCTCCACAGGTGGCTACACCTTC,CASSPDSSTGGYTF
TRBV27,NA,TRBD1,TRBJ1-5,TGTGCCAGCAGTATCGCCTACAGGGGTGGGAATCAGCCCCAGCATTTT,CASSIAYRGGNQPQHF
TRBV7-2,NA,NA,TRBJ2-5,TGTGCCAGCAGCATCCCAGAAGCTCAAGAGACCCAGTACTTC,CASSIPEAQETQYF
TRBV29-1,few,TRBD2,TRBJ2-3,TGCAGCGCCACCGGGACTAGCGGGAGGGCCCCCACAGATACGCAGTATTTT,CSATGTSGRAPTDTQYF
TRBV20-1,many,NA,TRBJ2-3,TGCAGTGCTAATGACGGCGGGATAGCAGATACGCAGTATTTT,CSANDGGIADTQYF
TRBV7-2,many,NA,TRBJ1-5,TGTGCCAGCAGCTCCCACACAGGTGACAATCAGCCCCAGCATTTT,CASSSHTGDNQPQHF
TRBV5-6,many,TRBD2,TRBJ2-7,TGTGCCAGCAGTTACGGACTAGCCGCTAACGAGCAGTACTTC,CASSYGLAANEQYF
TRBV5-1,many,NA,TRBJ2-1,TGCGCCAGCCGAAAGGCCGCAGAAGCAAAAAACAATGAGCAGTTCTTC,CASRKAAEAKNNEQFF
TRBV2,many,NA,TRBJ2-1,TGTGCCAGCAGTGAAGGCCCCATCTACTACAATGAGCAGTTCTTC,CASSEGPIYYNEQFF